This entry concerns a single TCR beta chain. This clone turned up a few times. This receptor's antigen is unknown. No base qualities exist here, and no much larger clone lies one base off it. Spanning cysteine to phenylalanine, the CDR3 consists of 14 amino acids. Here the CDR3 DNA is all that survives: 42 bases in frame from base 1. Deletion took 5 bases off V and 2 bases off J, with a span of 13 bases between the germline ends. CDR1 and CDR2 were assigned from the germline V gene (reference sequence) as LNHNV and YYDKDF. Starting 14 to 28 days after the autologous transplant, patients began checkpoint therapy, which included ipilimumab at 1 mg/kg intravenously on day 1 of selected weeks. Nivolumab was administered at 3 mg/kg intravenously on day 1 of weeks 1, 4, 7, 10, and every two weeks through week 26. Combined checkpoint inhibition with ipilimumab and nivolumab as consolidation after autologous stem cell transplantation was tested in a Phase Ib clinical trial.

The sample is drawn from a study of ipilimumab plus nivolumab after autologous stem cell transplantation (dated by TCRdb to about 2021). At the level of the whole study: The median number of doses received by trial patients was 5 for ipilimumab and about 8 for nivolumab. Primary refractory and relapsed disease were included in the DLBCL cohort, with 18-month progression-free survival of approximately 86% and 30%, respectively. Patients undergoing autologous transplant for high-risk diffuse large B cell lymphoma, mature T cell lymphoma, or multiple myeloma were enrolled in the trial. Some 34 patients made up the trial's intent-to-treat population.

Libraries were constructed by the immunoSEQ multiplex PCR assay. In TCRdb, the immuneACCESS table is reduced to in-frame sequences with V and J assigned. These tables do not hold every clone; where another copy was compared, an unresolved V gene accounts for under half, and the others remain unexplained. The sample table holds around 19,000 clones, of which 81% were seen once. The top ten clonotypes cover about 6.8% of the sample. The study at large found these results: Combined checkpoint inhibition appeared tolerable as post-transplant consolidation, according to the authors' conclusion. The authors stated that profiles of the T cell receptor repertoire, regulatory T cell phenotype and gut microbiota provided a biologic rationale for studying this approach further.

The rearranged chain carries TRBV15 and TRBJ2-7; TRBD1 is possibly the D segment (5 matching bases). Sequencing used PBMCs, obtained in a trial of ipilimumab plus nivolumab as post-transplant consolidation. The TCR was taken from a male donor with diffuse large B-cell lymphoma. At the DNA level, the sequence is TGTGCCACCAGCCTGGACAAGGGGACCTACGAGCAGTACTTC. Its translation reads: CATSLDKGTYEQYF.